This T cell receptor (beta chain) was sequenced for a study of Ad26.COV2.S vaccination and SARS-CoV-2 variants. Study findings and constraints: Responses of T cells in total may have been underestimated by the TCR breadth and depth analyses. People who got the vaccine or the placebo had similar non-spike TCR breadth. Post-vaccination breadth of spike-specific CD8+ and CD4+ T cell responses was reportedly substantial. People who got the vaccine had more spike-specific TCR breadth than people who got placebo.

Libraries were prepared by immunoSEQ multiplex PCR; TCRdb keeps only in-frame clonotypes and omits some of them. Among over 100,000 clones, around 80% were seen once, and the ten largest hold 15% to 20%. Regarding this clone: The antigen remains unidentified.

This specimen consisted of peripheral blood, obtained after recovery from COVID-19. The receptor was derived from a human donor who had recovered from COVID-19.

The CDR3 nucleotides are TGTGCCAGCAGGGAGGGGACAGGGAACAATCAGCCCCAGCATTTT. Residues: CASREGTGNNQPQHF. The V and J genes are TRBV6-5 and TRBJ1-5; 9 positions agree with TRBD1. The V gene end was trimmed by 6 bases and the J gene end by 3 bases; junction bases not matched to a gene: 6. The CDR3 length is 15 residues. Looked up from germline, CDR1 is MNHEY and CDR2 is SVGAGI.